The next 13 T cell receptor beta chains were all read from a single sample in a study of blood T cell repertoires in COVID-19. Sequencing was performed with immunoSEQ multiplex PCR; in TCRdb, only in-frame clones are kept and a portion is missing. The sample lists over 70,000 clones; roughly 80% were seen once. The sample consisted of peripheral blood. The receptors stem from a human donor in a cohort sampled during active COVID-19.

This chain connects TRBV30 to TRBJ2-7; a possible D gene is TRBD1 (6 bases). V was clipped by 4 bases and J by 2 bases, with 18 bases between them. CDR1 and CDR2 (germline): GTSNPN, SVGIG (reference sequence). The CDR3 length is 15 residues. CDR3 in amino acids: CAWTKGGQGAYEQYF. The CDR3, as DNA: TGTGCCTGGACCAAAGGGGGTCAGGGAGCCTACGAGCAGTACTTC.

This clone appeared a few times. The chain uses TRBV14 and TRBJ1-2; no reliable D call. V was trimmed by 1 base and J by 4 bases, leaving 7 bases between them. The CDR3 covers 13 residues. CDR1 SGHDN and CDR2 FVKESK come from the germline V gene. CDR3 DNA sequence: TGTGCCAGCAGCCAAGTACAGACCTATGGCTACACCTTC. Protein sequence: CASSQVQTYGYTF.

The CDR3 region has the DNA TGTGCCAGCTCAGGACAGGGTGAGGGTGAAGCTTTCTTT. Its protein is CASSGQGEGEAFF. The gene calls are TRBV18 and TRBJ1-1; TRBD1 aligns across 8 bases. The germline CDR1 and CDR2 sequences are KGHSH and LQKENI. The CDR3 is made up of 13 amino acids. J lost 7 bases, V lost 5 bases, and 6 bases had no gene match.

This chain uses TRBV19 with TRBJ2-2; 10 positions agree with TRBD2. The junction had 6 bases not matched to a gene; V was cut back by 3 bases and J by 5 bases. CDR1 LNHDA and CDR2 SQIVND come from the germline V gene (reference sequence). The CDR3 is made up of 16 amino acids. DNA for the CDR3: TGTGCCAGTAGTATTGGCCTAGCGGGAGATACCGGGGAGCTGTTTTTT. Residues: CASSIGLAGDTGELFF.

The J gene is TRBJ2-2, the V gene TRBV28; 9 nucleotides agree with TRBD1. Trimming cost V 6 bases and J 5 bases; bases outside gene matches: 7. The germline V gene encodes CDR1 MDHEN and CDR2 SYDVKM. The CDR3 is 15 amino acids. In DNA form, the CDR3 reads TGTGCCAGCAGGATACAGGGGGCGCGGACCGGGGAGCTGTTTTTT. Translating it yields CASRIQGARTGELFF.

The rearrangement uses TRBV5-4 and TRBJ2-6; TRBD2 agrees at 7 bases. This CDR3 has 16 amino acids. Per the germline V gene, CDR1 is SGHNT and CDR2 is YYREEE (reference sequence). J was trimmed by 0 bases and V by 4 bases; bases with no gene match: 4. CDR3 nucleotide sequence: TGTGCCAGCAGCCGGGAGGACGCCTCTGGGGCCAACGTCCTGACTTTC. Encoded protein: CASSREDASGANVLTF.

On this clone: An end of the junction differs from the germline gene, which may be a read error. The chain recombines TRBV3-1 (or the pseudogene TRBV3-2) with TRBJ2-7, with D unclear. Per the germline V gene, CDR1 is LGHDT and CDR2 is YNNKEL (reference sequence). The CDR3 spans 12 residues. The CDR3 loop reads CASSQGVLPGDF. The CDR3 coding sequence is TGTGCCAGCAGCCAAGGGGTCCTACCGGGTGACTTC.

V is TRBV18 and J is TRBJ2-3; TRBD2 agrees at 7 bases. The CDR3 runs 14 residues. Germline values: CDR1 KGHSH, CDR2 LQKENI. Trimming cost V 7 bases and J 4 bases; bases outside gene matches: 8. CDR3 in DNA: TGTGCCAGCTTGAGCGGGATTTCCCCAGATACGCAGTATTTT. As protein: CASLSGISPDTQYF.

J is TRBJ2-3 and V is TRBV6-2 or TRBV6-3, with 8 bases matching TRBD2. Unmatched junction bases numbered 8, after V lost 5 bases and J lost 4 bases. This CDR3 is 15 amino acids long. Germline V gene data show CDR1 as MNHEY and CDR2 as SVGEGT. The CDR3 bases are TGTGCCAGCAGTAGACAGCGGGAGAGGTCAGATACGCAGTATTTT. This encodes CASSRQRERSDTQYF.

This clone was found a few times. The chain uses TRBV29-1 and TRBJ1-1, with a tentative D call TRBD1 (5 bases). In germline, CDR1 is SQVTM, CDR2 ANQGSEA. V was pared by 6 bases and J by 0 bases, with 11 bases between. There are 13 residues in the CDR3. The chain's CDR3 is CSVRGGVNTEAFF. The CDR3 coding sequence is TGCAGCGTCCGGGGCGGGGTGAACACTGAAGCTTTCTTT.

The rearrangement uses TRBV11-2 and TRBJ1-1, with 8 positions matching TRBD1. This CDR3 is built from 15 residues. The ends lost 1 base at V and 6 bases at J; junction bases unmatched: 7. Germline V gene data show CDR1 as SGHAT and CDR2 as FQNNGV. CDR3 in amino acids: CASSLGQGAPAEAFF. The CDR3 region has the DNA TGTGCCAGCAGCTTAGGTCAGGGGGCGCCGGCTGAAGCTTTCTTT.

The CDR3 sequence: CASLLMGGTSGYEQYF. CDR3 nucleotides: TGTGCCAGCCTTTTGATGGGGGGGACTAGCGGGTACGAGCAGTACTTC. The gene calls are TRBV2 and TRBJ2-7, with 12 bases that match TRBD2. The CDR3 loop spans 16 amino acids. The V gene's germline CDR1 is SNHLY and CDR2 FYNNEI. J lost 4 bases, V lost 8 bases, and 12 bases had no gene match.

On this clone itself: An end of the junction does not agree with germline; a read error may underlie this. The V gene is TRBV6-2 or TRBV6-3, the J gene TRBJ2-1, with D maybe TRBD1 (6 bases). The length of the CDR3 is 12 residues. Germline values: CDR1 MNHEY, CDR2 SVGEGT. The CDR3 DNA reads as TGTGCCAGCAGTTACCTGCCGGGACATGGCCTCTTC. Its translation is CASSYLPGHGLF.